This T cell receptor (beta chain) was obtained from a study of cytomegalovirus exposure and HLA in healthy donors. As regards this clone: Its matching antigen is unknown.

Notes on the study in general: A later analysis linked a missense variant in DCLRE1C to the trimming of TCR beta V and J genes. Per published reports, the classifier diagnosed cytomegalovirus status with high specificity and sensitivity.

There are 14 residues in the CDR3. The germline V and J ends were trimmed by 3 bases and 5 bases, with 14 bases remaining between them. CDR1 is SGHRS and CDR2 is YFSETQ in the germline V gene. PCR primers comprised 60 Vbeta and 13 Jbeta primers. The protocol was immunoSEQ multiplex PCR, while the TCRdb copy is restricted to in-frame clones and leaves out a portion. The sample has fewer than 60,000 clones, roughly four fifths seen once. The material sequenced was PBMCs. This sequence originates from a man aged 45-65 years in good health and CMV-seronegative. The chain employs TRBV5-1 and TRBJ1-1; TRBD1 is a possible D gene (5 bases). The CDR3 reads CASSSRGEGTEAFF. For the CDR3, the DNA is TGCGCCAGCAGCTCCCGGGGGGAGGGGACTGAAGCTTTCTTT.